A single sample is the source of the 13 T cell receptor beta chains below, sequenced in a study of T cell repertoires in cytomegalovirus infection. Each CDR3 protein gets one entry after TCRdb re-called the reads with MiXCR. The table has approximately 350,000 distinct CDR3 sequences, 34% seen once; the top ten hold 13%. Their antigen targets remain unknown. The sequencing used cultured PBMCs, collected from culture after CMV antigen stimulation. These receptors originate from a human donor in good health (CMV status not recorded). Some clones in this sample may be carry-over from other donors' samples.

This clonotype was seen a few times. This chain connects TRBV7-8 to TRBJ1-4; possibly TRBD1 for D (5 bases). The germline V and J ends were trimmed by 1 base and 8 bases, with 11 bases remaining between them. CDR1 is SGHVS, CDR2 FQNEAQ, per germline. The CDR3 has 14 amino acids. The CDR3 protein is CASSLGRVHEKLFF. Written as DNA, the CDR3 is TGTGCCAGCAGCTTAGGCAGGGTTCACGAAAAACTGTTTTTT. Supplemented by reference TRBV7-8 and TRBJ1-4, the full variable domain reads GAGVSQSPRYKVAKRGQDVALRCDPISGHVSLFWYQQALGQGPEFLTYFQNEAQLDKSGLPSDRFFAERPEGSVSTLKIQRTQQEDSAVYLCASSLGRVHEKLFFGSGTQLSVL.

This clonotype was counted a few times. DNA for the CDR3: TGTGCCTGGAGTGTTGATTCCCGGGTTGTAGACACCTTC. Protein: CAWSVDSRVVDTF. This chain links TRBV30 with TRBJ1-2; D is undetermined. CDR1 and CDR2 from the germline V gene are GTSNPN and SVGIG (reference sequence). CDR3 size: 13 residues. V lost 0 bases to trimming and J lost 12 bases, with 17 bases between them.

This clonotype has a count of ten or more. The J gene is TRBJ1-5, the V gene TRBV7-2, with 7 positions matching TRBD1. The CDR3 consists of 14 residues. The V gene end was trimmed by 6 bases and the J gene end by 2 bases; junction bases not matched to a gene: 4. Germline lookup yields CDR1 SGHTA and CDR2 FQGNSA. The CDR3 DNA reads TGTGCCAGCAGTTTCGACAGGGGCAATCAGCCCCAGCATTTT. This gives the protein CASSFDRGNQPQHF. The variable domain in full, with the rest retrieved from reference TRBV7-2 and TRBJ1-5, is GAGVSQSPSNKVTEKGKDVELRCDPISGHTALYWYRQSLGQGLEFLIYFQGNSAPDKSGLPSDRFSAERTGGSVSTLTIQRTQQEDSAVYLCASSFDRGNQPQHFGDGTRLSIL.

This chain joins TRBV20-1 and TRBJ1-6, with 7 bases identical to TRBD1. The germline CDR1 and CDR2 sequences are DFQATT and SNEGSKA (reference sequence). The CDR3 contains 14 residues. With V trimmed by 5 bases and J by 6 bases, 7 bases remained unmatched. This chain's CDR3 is CSAEGDRSNSPLHF. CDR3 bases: TGCAGTGCTGAGGGGGACAGAAGTAATTCACCCCTCCACTTT.

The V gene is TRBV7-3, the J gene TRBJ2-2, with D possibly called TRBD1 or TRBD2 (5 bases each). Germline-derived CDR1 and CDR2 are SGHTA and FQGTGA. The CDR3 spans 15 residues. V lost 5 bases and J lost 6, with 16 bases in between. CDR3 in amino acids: CASSASWGGPGELFF. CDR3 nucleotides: TGTGCCAGCAGCGCTAGCTGGGGCGGCCCCGGGGAGCTGTTTTTT.

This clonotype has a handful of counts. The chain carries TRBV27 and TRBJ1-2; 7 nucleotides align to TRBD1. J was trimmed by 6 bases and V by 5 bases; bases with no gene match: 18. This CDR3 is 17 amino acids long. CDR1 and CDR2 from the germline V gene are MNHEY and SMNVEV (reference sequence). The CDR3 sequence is CASSPHSTGAGRNGYTF. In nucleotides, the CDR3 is TGTGCCAGCAGTCCCCATTCTACAGGGGCGGGTAGAAATGGCTACACCTTC.

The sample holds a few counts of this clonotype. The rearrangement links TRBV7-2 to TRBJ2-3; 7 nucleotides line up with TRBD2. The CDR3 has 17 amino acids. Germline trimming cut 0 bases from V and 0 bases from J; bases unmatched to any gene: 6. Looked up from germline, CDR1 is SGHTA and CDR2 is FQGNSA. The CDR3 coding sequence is TGTGCCAGCAGCTTAGCGTTCAGCGGGACTAGCACAGATACGCAGTATTTT. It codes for CASSLAFSGTSTDTQYF. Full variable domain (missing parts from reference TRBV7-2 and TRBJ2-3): GAGVSQSPSNKVTEKGKDVELRCDPISGHTALYWYRQSLGQGLEFLIYFQGNSAPDKSGLPSDRFSAERTGGSVSTLTIQRTQQEDSAVYLCASSLAFSGTSTDTQYFGPGTRLTVL.

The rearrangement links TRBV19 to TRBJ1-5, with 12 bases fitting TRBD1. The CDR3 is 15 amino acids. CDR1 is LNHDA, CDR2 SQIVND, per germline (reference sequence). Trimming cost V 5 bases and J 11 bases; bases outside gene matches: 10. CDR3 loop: CASSGGTGGLETQHF. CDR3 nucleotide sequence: TGTGCCAGTAGTGGAGGGACAGGGGGCCTGGAGACCCAGCATTTT. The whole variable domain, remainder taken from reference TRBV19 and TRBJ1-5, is DGGITQSPKYLFRKEGQNVTLSCEQNLNHDAMYWYRQDPGQGLRLIYYSQIVNDFQKGDIAEGYSVSREKKESFPLTVTSAQKNPTAFYLCASSGGTGGLETQHFGDGTRLSIL.

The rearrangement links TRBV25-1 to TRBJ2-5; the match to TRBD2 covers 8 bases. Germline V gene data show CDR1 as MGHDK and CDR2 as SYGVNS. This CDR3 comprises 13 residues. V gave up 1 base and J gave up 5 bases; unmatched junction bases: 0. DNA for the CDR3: TGTGCCAGCAGTGAATCGGGGGGGGAGACCCAGTACTTC. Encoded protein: CASSESGGETQYF.

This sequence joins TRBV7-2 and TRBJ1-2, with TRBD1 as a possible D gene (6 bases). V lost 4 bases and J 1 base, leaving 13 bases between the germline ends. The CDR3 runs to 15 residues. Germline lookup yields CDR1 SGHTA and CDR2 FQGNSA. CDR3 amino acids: CASSYGQPSNYGYTF. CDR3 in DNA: TGTGCCAGCAGCTATGGACAGCCTAGTAACTATGGCTACACCTTC.

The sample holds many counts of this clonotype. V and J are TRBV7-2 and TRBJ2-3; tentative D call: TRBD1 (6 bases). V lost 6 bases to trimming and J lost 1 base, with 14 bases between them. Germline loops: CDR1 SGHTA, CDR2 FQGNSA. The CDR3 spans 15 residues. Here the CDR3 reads CASSPRGQRTDTQYF. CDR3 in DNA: TGTGCCAGCAGTCCCAGGGGACAACGCACAGATACGCAGTATTTT.

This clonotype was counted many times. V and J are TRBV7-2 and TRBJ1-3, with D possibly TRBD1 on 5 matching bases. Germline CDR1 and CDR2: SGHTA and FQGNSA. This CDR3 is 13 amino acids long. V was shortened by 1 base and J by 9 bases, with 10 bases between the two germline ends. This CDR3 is CASSLGQGGTIYF. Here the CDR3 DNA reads TGTGCCAGCAGCTTAGGGCAGGGAGGCACCATATATTTT.

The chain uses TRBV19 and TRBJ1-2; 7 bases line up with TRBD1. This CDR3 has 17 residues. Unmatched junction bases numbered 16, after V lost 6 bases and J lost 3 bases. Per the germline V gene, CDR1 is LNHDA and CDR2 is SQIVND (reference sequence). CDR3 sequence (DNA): TGTGCCAGTAGCCCGGGAATTCGCCAGGGGGAAGACTATGGCTACACCTTC. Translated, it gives CASSPGIRQGEDYGYTF.